The entry below describes one TCR beta chain. Its recognized antigen is unknown. The sample holds no much larger clone one base away, and base qualities are not on file. This sample was taken from a study of post-analysis software for immune sequencing data (dated by TCRdb to between 2014 and 2016). For the study in its entirety: Disease courses on record covered relapsing-remitting, secondary progressive and progressive-relapsing multiple sclerosis, though some patients had no subtype annotation. A subset of samples was prepared in parallel using single-end sample barcoding, then pooled and co-amplified after Illumina adapter ligation. Patient repertoires were compared against around twelve previously published healthy control repertoires from donors aged about 6 to 26 years.

The CDR3 starts with the cysteine, ends with the phenylalanine, and has 15 residues. Here the CDR3 DNA is all that survives: 45 bases in frame from base 1. The germline V gene specifies SGHNT as CDR1 and YENEEA as CDR2. For this chain, trimming is 4 bases at the V end and 2 bases at the J end, and the number of junction bases without a gene match is 7. Library prep was done by PCR. The instrument given in TCRdb is Illumina HiSeq 2500. Unique molecular identifiers were incorporated into TCR beta cDNA libraries to reduce PCR and sequencing biases. Per 1 to 10 million input T cells, 500,000 or so cDNA molecules were obtained, such that each molecule approximated one T cell. The patient libraries were prepared and sequenced with the same protocol used for the earlier healthy control dataset. Samples belonging to the same batch were prepared together, multiplexed and sequenced on a shared HiSeq lane. Concerning the study's data processing: MIGEC was used to process the raw barcoded reads, and molecular identifier groups with only a single read were discarded before consensus assembly and CDR3 extraction. Clonotype tables were post-analysed with VDJtools, and diversity was normalized by down-sampling all datasets to the smallest sample size. Repertoire overlap clustering matched CDR3 amino acid but not nucleotide sequences to correct batch-related cross-sample contamination. The raw public reads went through TCRdb reprocessing: fastp at Q25, MiXCR clone calling, in-frame beta chains kept. Identical CDR3 protein sequences are pooled into one entry, listed with their most common genes and DNA. Here the V and J calls rest on TCRdb's processing, not on the authors' analysis. In this sample the table shows more than 450,000 distinct CDR3 sequences, around 47% of which occur a single time. Over 1.5% of the sample is in the top ten clones.

Overall study outcomes, separate from this receptor: The multiple sclerosis patient group was slightly younger than the control group. Significantly higher frequencies in patients than in controls were found for a handful of TRBV segments, including TRBV5-6, TRBV5-1 and TRBV20-1. Direct clustering with F measure showed strong co-clustering of samples prepared in the same batch, prompting a batch-effect correction. Compared with controls, multiple sclerosis patients had significantly lower normalized Chao1 diversity, a finding suggesting substantial peripheral T-cell clonal expansion.

TCR beta repertoires were profiled from peripheral blood of roughly 13 young patients with multiple sclerosis to demonstrate the VDJtools post-analysis software. The multiple sclerosis patients were children and adolescents between about 6 and 16 years of age. The chain links TRBV11-3 with TRBJ2-5, and 7 bases in between align with TRBD1. This clonotype was obtained from a girl aged 10 to 17 with multiple sclerosis. Material for sequencing was blood. The nucleotide sequence is given as TGTGCCAGCAGCTCCGATAACAGGGGTCAAGAGACCCAGTACTTC. Its protein reads: CASSSDNRGQETQYF. The CDR3 plus the reference TRBV11-3 and TRBJ2-5 genes for the other parts give the full variable domain: EAGVVQSPRYKIIEKKQPVAFWCNPISGHNTLYWYLQNLGQGPELLIRYENEEAVDDSQLPKDRFSAERLKGVDSTLKIQPAELGDSAVYLCASSSDNRGQETQYFGPGTRLLVL.